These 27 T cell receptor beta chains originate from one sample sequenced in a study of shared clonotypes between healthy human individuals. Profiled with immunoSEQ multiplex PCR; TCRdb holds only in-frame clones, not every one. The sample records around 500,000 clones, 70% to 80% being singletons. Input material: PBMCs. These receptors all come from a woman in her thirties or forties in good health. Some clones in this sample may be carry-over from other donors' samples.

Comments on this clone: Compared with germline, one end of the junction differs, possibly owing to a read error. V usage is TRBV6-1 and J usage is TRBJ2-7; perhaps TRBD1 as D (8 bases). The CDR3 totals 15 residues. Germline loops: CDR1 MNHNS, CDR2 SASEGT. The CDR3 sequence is CASKARVTGDYEQCF. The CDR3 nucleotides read TGTGCCAGCAAAGCCAGGGTGACAGGGGACTACGAGCAGTGCTTC.

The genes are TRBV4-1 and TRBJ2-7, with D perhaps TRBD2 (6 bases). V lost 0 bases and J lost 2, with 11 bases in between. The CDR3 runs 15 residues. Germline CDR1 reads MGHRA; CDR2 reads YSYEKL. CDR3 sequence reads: CASSQETRGAYEQYF. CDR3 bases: TGCGCCAGCAGCCAAGAGACTAGAGGGGCCTACGAGCAGTACTTC.

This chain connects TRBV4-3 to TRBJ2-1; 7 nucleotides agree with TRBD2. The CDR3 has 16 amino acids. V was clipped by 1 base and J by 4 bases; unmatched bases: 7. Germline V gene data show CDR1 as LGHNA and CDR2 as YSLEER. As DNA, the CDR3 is TGCGCCAGCAGCCAAGCTGGACTAGAGGGGTACAATGAGCAGTTCTTC. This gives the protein CASSQAGLEGYNEQFF.

The CDR3 loop reads CASGRRQETQYF. The CDR3 DNA reads TGTGCCAGCGGCCGTAGGCAAGAGACCCAGTACTTC. V and J are TRBV11-2 and TRBJ2-5; no definite D call. CDR1 and CDR2 (germline): SGHAT, FQNNGV. V lost 8 bases to trimming and J lost 2 bases, with 9 bases between them. This CDR3 has 12 residues.

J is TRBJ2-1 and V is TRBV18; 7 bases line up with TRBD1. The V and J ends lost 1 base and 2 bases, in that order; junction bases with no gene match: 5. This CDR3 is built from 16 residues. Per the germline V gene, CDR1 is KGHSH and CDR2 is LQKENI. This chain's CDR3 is CASSPHTGTAYNEQFF. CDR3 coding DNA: TGTGCCAGCTCACCACATACCGGGACAGCCTACAATGAGCAGTTCTTC.

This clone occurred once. The CDR3 sequence: CAISESRQGSNQPQHF. The CDR3 DNA sequence: TGTGCCATCAGTGAGTCGAGGCAGGGAAGCAATCAGCCCCAGCATTTT. The chain joins TRBV10-3 to TRBJ1-5, with D possibly TRBD1 on 5 matching bases. Between the trimmed V and J ends, which lost 0 bases and 1 base, there was a span of 10 bases. The CDR3 sequence is 16 residues long. Germline V CDR1 and CDR2: ENHRY, SYGVKD.

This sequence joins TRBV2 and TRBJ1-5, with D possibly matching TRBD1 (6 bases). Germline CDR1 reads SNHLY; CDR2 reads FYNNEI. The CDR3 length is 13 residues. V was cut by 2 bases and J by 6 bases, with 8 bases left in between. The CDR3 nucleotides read TGTGCCAGCAGTGAACACAGGGCTCAGCCCCAGCATTTT. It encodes CASSEHRAQPQHF.

The CDR3 spells CASSVSRVRGLEQYF. Here the CDR3 DNA reads TGTGCCAGCAGTGTTTCCCGGGTCCGGGGGCTCGAGCAGTACTTC. V gene TRBV2 combines with J gene TRBJ2-7; D possibly matches TRBD1 or TRBD2 (6 bases each). Per germline, CDR1 SNHLY and CDR2 FYNNEI. The CDR3 runs 15 residues. Trimming took off 4 bases at V and 6 bases at J, with 19 bases between the two ends.

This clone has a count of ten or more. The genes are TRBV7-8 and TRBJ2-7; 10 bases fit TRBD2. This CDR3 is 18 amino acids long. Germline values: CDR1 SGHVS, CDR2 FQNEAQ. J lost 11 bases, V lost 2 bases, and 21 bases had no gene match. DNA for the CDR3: TGTGCCAGCAGCTTATTTTCTAGCGGGAGCCCCTGGGCGGGAGACAAGTACTTC. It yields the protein CASSLFSSGSPWAGDKYF.

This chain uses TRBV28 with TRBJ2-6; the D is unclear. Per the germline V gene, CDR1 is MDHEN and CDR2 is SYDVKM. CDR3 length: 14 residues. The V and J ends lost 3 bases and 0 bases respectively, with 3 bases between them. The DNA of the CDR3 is TGTGCCAGCAGTTTCCTCTCTGGGGCCAACGTCCTGACTTTC. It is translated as CASSFLSGANVLTF.

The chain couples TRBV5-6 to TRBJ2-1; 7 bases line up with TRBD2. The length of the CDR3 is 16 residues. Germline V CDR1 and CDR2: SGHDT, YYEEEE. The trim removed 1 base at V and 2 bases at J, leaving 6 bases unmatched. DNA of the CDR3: TGTGCCAGCAGCTTGTACAGCGGGGCCCCCTACAATGAGCAGTTCTTC. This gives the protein CASSLYSGAPYNEQFF. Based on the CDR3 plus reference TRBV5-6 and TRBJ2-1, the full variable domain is DAGVTQSPTHLIKTRGQQVTLRCSPKSGHDTVSWYQQALGQGPQFIFQYYEEEERQRGNFPDRFSGHQFPNYSSELNVNALLLGDSALYLCASSLYSGAPYNEQFFGPGTRLTVL.

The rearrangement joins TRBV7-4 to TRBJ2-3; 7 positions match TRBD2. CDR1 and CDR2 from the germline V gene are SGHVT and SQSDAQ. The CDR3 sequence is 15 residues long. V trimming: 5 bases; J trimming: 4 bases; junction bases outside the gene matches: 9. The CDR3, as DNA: TGTGCCAGCAGCCAAAAGCGGGAAAGGGCAGATACGCAGTATTTT. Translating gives CASSQKRERADTQYF. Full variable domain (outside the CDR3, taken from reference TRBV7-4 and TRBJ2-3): GAGVSQSPRYKVAKRGRDVALRCDSISGHVTLYWYRQTLGQGSEVLTYSQSDAQRDKSGRPSGRFSAERPERSVSTLKIQRTEQGDSAVYLCASSQKRERADTQYFGPGTRLTVL.

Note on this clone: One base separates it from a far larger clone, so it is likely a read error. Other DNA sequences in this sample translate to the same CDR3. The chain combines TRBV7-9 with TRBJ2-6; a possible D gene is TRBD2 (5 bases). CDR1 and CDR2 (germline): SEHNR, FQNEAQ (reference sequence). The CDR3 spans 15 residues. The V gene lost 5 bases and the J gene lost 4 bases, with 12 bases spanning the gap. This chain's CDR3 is CASSNRDLGANVLTF. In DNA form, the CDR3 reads TGTGCCAGCAGCAACCGGGATTTGGGGGCCAACGTCCTGACTTTC. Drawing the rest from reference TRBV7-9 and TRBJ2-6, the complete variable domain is DTGVSQNPRHKITKRGQNVTFRCDPISEHNRLYWYRQTLGQGPEFLTYFQNEAQLEKSRLLSDRFSAERPKGSFSTLEIQRTEQGDSAMYLCASSNRDLGANVLTFGAGSRLTVL.

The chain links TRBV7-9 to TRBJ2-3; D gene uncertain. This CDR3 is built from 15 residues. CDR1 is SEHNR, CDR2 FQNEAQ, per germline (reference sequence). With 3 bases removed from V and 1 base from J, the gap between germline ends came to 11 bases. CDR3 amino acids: CASSFKRLGTDTQYF. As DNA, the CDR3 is TGTGCCAGCAGCTTCAAGCGTCTCGGCACAGATACGCAGTATTTT.

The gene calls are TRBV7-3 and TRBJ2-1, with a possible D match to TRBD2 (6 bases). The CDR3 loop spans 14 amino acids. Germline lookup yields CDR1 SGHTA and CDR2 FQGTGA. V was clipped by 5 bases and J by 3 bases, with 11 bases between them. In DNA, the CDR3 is TGTGCCAGCAGCGTCTCGGGACTCTACAATGAGCAGTTCTTC. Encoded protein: CASSVSGLYNEQFF.

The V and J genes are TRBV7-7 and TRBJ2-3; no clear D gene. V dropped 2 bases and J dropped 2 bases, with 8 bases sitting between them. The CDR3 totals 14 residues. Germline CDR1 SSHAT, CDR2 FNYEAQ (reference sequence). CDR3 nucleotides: TGTGCCAGCAGCTTACTGCCGAACACAGATACGCAGTATTTT. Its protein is CASSLLPNTDTQYF.

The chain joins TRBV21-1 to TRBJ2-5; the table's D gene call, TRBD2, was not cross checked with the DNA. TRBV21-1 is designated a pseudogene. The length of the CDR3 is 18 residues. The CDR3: CASSRGLAITTLQETQYF. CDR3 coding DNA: TGTGCCAGCAGCAGAGGACTAGCGATAACCACCCTCCAAGAGACCCAGTACTTC.

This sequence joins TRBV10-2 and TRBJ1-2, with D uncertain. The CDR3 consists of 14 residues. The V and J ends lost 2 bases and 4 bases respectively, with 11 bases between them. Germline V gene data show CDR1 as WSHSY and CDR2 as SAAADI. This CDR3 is CASSEPSRFYGYTF. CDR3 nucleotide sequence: TGCGCCAGCAGTGAGCCGTCACGTTTCTATGGCTACACCTTC.

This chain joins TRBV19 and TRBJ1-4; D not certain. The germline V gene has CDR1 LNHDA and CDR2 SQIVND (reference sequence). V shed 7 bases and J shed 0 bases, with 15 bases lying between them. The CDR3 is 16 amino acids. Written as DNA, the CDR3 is TGTGCCAGTACCCAATACGGGGATGCAACTAATGAAAAACTGTTTTTT. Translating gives CASTQYGDATNEKLFF.

CDR3 sequence: CASSLDRGGYEQYF. The CDR3 DNA sequence: TGTGCCAGCAGCTTAGACAGGGGAGGGTACGAGCAGTACTTC. The chain recombines TRBV7-3 with TRBJ2-7, with D perhaps matching TRBD1 (8 bases). Germline V gene data show CDR1 as SGHTA and CDR2 as FQGTGA. The CDR3 consists of 14 residues. Trimming removed 2 bases from V and 4 bases from J, with 12 bases in between. Using reference TRBV7-3 and TRBJ2-7 for the parts outside the CDR3, the full variable domain is GAGVSQTPSNKVTEKGKYVELRCDPISGHTALYWYRQSLGQGPEFLIYFQGTGAADDSGLPNDRFFAVRPEGSVSTLKIQRTERGDSAVYLCASSLDRGGYEQYFGPGTRLTVT.

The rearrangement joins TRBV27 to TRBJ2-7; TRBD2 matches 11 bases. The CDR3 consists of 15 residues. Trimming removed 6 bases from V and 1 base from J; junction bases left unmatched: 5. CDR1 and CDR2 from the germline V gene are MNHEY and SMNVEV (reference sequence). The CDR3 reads CASRSLAGGSYEQYF. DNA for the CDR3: TGTGCCAGCAGAAGTCTAGCGGGAGGATCCTACGAGCAGTACTTC.

The CDR3 DNA is TGTGCCAGCAGCCCCGCCGGGACAGGGGGCTACGAGCAGTACTTC. It specifies CASSPAGTGGYEQYF. The chain links TRBV4-2 to TRBJ2-5; TRBD1 matches at 11 bases. Judging by the DNA end, TRBJ2-7 fits better; the J call may be wrong. This CDR3 is 15 amino acids long. Per germline, CDR1 LGHNA and CDR2 YNFKEQ.

The CDR3 protein is CATARGSQETQYF. CDR3 nucleotide sequence: TGTGCCACCGCCCGGGGCAGTCAAGAGACCCAGTACTTC. This chain joins TRBV15 and TRBJ2-5, with D perhaps being TRBD1 or TRBD2 (5 bases each). The CDR3 has 13 amino acids. Trimming left V 8 bases short and J 2 bases short, with 12 bases between. Germline assignment: CDR1 LNHNV and CDR2 YYDKDF (reference sequence).

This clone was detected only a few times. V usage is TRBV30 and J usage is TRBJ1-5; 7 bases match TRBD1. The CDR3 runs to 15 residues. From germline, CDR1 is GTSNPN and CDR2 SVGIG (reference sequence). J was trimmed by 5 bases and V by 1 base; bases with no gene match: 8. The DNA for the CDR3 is TGTGCCTGGAGTGCCACGGGACAGCGGCATCAGCCCCAGCATTTT. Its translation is CAWSATGQRHQPQHF. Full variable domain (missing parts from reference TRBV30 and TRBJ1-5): SQTIHQWPATLVQPVGSPLSLECTVEGTSNPNLYWYRQAAGRGLQLLFYSVGIGQISSEVPQNLSASRPQDRQFILSSKKLLLSDSGFYLCAWSATGQRHQPQHFGDGTRLSIL.

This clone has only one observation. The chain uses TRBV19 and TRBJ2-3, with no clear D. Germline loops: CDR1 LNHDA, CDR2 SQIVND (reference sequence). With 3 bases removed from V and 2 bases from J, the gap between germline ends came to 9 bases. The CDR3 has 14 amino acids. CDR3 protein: CASSIGGYTDTQYF. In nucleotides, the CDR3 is TGTGCCAGTAGTATTGGCGGATACACAGATACGCAGTATTTT.

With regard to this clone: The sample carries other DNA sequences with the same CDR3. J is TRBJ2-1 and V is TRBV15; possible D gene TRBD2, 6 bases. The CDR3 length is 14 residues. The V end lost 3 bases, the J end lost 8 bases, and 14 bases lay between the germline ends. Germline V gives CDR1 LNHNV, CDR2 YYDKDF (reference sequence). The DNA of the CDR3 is TGTGCCACCAGCAGGGACCGGGGGACCGATGAGCAGTTCTTC. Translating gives CATSRDRGTDEQFF.

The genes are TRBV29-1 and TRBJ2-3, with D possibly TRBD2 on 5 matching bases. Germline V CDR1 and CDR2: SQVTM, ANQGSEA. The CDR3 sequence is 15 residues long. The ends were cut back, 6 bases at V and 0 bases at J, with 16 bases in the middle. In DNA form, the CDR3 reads TGCAGCGTGGGTAGGACTCAAACTAGCACAGATACGCAGTATTTT. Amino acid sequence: CSVGRTQTSTDTQYF.